This T cell receptor beta chain was identified in a study of regulatory T cells in long-lasting Graves disease. Noted time point: persistent/refractory GD, antithyroid drugs over 5 years with positive TRAb. The TCR library used RNA extracted from PBMCs. A peripheral blood sample, 8.5 to 9 milliliters in volume, was drawn into EDTA tubes. The TCR beta library used iRepertoire HTBI primers with Arm-PCR amplification of CDR3. TCRdb recomputed calls from the multiplex PCR reads with MiXCR, one row per CDR3 protein. The data contain about half a million distinct CDR3 sequences, 20% to 25% of them singletons. The CDR3 runs to 19 residues. V was clipped by 5 bases and J by 6 bases; unmatched bases: 23. The germline V gene has CDR1 MNHNS and CDR2 SASEGT.

The sequenced sample was peripheral blood mononuclear cells (PBMCs), obtained when the disease was refractory, from a patient treated with antithyroid drugs. The genes are TRBV6-1 and TRBJ2-7; 9 bases line up with TRBD1. This clonotype was obtained from a female donor with Graves disease. The CDR3 coding sequence is TGTGCCAGCAGTCGACGGGACGACGGGTTGGGGGACAGGGCCCCCGAGCAGTACTTC. This sequence encodes CASSRRDDGLGDRAPEQYF.